The 10 T cell receptor beta chains presented below share a single source sample, sequenced in a study of blood T cell repertoires in COVID-19. Assay used: immunoSEQ multiplex PCR; TCRdb lists only in-frame clones, some missing. This table has some 370,000 clones, roughly 90% appearing once. Sequenced input: peripheral blood. The receptors were gathered from a man aged 35 to 55 with acute or convalescent COVID-19.

The rearrangement links TRBV27 to TRBJ1-2; 9 bases agree with TRBD1. With V trimmed by 0 bases and J by 4 bases, 9 bases remained unmatched. CDR1 is MNHEY, CDR2 SMNVEV, per germline (reference sequence). This CDR3 region has 17 residues. The CDR3 coding sequence is TGTGCCAGCAGTTTATCGGGGGATGGACAGGGGAGCTATGGCTACACCTTC. This gives the protein CASSLSGDGQGSYGYTF.

V gene TRBV7-9 combines with J gene TRBJ2-7; 11 bases line up with TRBD2. V dropped 5 bases and J dropped 0; count of bases not matched to a gene: 6. Germline values: CDR1 SEHNR, CDR2 FQNEAQ (reference sequence). The CDR3 has 16 residues. The CDR3 here is CASSRTSGGTSYEQYF. The CDR3 DNA follows: TGTGCCAGCAGCCGCACTAGCGGGGGCACCTCCTACGAGCAGTACTTC.

This chain connects TRBV5-1 to TRBJ2-1; possible D gene TRBD2, 6 bases. The CDR3 runs to 17 residues. The V gene's germline CDR1 is SGHRS and CDR2 YFSETQ. V gave up 2 bases and J gave up 0 bases, with 15 bases separating them. The CDR3 bases are TGCGCCAGCAGCTTAGGTAGTATCGGGAGCTCCTACAATGAGCAGTTCTTC. Translating gives CASSLGSIGSSYNEQFF.

The chain links TRBV9 to TRBJ2-1; 8 nucleotides line up with TRBD2. Unmatched junction bases numbered 13, after V lost 4 bases and J lost 4 bases. This CDR3 is built from 17 residues. The V gene's germline CDR1 is SGDLS and CDR2 YYNGEE. DNA of the CDR3: TGTGCCAGCAGCTCAAGACGGGAGGGACTGGAGTACAATGAGCAGTTCTTC. This translates into CASSSRREGLEYNEQFF.

J is TRBJ1-1 and V is TRBV5-1; 11 bases match TRBD1. Germline CDR1 and CDR2: SGHRS and YFSETQ. Trimming took 4 bases from V and 11 from J; bases not matched to a gene: 10. CDR3 length: 14 residues. The CDR3 sequence: CASSPTGQGGMAFF. CDR3 DNA sequence: TGCGCCAGCAGCCCCACGGGACAGGGGGGGATGGCTTTCTTT.

The CDR3 sequence: CASSETGRGNSNQPQHF. The DNA for the CDR3 is TGTGCCAGCAGTGAAACGGGCAGGGGTAATAGCAATCAGCCCCAGCATTTT. The chain has TRBV2 and TRBJ1-5, with D possibly being TRBD1 (6 bases). CDR1 is SNHLY and CDR2 is FYNNEI in the germline V gene. The CDR3 length is 17 residues. V was pared by 2 bases and J by 0 bases, with 14 bases between.

CDR3 coding DNA: TGTGCCAGCAGTTTGGGGGGGTCACCCCTCCACTTT. It translates to CASSLGGSPLHF. This chain uses TRBV12-3 or TRBV12-4 with TRBJ1-6, with D perhaps matching TRBD1 (5 bases). The CDR3 is 12 amino acids. Trimming stripped 3 bases from V and 10 bases from J, with 7 bases between.

CDR3 sequence (DNA): TGTGCCATCAGTGAACTAGCGAGCTCCTACAATGAGCAGTTCTTC. Residues: CAISELASSYNEQFF. The chain links TRBV10-3 to TRBJ2-1; 7 bases map to TRBD2. Trimming at V came to 3 bases and at J to 0 bases, leaving 2 bases not matched to a gene. The CDR3 consists of 15 residues. Germline V CDR1 and CDR2: ENHRY, SYGVKD.

The chain carries TRBV3-1 (or the pseudogene TRBV3-2) and TRBJ2-3; TRBD2 might be the D (6 bases). The CDR3 runs 15 residues. Germline values: CDR1 LGHDT, CDR2 YNNKEL (reference sequence). V was cut by 4 bases and J by 6 bases, with 17 bases left in between. The chain's CDR3 is CASSRATPGGDTQYF. CDR3 DNA sequence: TGTGCCAGCAGCCGAGCGACTCCCGGAGGGGATACGCAGTATTTT.

This chain links TRBV28 with TRBJ2-7, with TRBD1 as a possible D gene (5 bases). V lost 2 bases and J 0 bases, leaving 14 bases between the germline ends. This CDR3 is built from 16 residues. Germline CDR1 MDHEN, CDR2 SYDVKM. As DNA, the CDR3 is TGTGCCAGCAGTTTACCCAGACAGAGTTTCTCCTACGAGCAGTACTTC. Encoded protein: CASSLPRQSFSYEQYF.